The 30 T cell receptor beta chains reported below all come from one sample, sequenced in a study of T cell responses to AZD1222 COVID-19 vaccine. Libraries were prepared by immunoSEQ multiplex PCR; TCRdb keeps only in-frame clonotypes and omits some of them. The repertoire holds about 120,000 clones, with 87% as singletons. This material consisted of peripheral blood, taken on day 0 of AZD1222 vaccination. The receptors derive from an adult in good health.

The chain links TRBV5-4 to TRBJ1-5, with 8 bases aligning to TRBD1. Germline CDR1 reads SGHNT; CDR2 reads YYREEE (reference sequence). V lost 0 bases, J lost 7 bases, and 3 bases stayed unmatched. The CDR3 is 14 amino acids. Here the CDR3 reads CASSLAGGGQPQHF. CDR3 coding DNA: TGTGCCAGCAGCTTGGCAGGGGGCGGCCAGCCCCAGCATTTT.

A few counts support this clone. The rearrangement joins TRBV6-2 or TRBV6-3 to TRBJ2-1; perhaps D is TRBD1 or TRBD2 (5 bases each). CDR3 length: 12 amino acids. The V gene's germline CDR1 is MNHEY and CDR2 SVGEGT. The V and J ends lost 5 bases and 12 bases respectively, with 14 bases between them. The CDR3 spells CASSEGIKAQFF. CDR3 bases: TGTGCCAGCAGTGAGGGGATTAAGGCGCAGTTCTTC.

The chain carries TRBV4-1 and TRBJ1-2; D not certain. The CDR3 has 15 amino acids. CDR1 and CDR2 (germline): MGHRA, YSYEKL. The V and J ends lost 0 bases and 4 bases respectively, with 12 bases between them. The CDR3 nucleotides read TGCGCCAGCAGCCAAGATGGCAGCCCATTCTATGGCTACACCTTC. This translates into CASSQDGSPFYGYTF.

This chain links TRBV18 with TRBJ2-1, with 11 bases lining up with TRBD2. J was trimmed by 6 bases and V by 8 bases; bases with no gene match: 12. This CDR3 comprises 16 residues. Germline CDR1 KGHSH, CDR2 LQKENI. This CDR3 is CASTHGTSGLLNEQFF. CDR3 sequence (DNA): TGTGCCAGCACTCATGGGACTAGCGGCCTGCTCAATGAGCAGTTCTTC.

The chain recombines TRBV24-1 with TRBJ2-3; D perhaps matches TRBD1 (6 bases). CDR3 length equals 17 residues. The V gene's germline CDR1 is KGHDR and CDR2 SFDVKD. Trimming shortened V by 3 bases and J by 0 bases, and 15 bases separated the two germline ends. DNA for the CDR3: TGTGCCACCAGTGATAACACAGGGATCTCTAGCACAGATACGCAGTATTTT. Translating it yields CATSDNTGISSTDTQYF.

The chain employs TRBV28 and TRBJ1-4, with 7 positions matching TRBD1. The CDR3 sequence is 14 residues long. Germline V gene sequence: CDR1 MDHEN, CDR2 SYDVKM. V lost 2 bases to trimming and J lost 8 bases; unmatched junction nucleotides: 5. CDR3 coding DNA: TGTGCCAGCAGTTTAGGGCAGGGGGTGGAAAAACTGTTTTTT. It is translated as CASSLGQGVEKLFF.

The chain links TRBV5-1 to TRBJ2-3; 8 bases map to TRBD1. There are 16 residues in the CDR3. Unmatched junction bases numbered 5, after V lost 0 bases and J lost 2 bases. Looked up from germline, CDR1 is SGHRS and CDR2 is YFSETQ. The CDR3 coding sequence is TGCGCCAGCAGCTTGGCGGGACAGGTACACACAGATACGCAGTATTTT. Translation gives CASSLAGQVHTDTQYF.

J is TRBJ2-1 and V is TRBV29-1, with 7 bases identical to TRBD2. The V gene's germline CDR1 is SQVTM and CDR2 ANQGSEA. The CDR3 covers 16 residues. V lost 3 bases to trimming and J lost 0 bases; unmatched junction nucleotides: 8. The CDR3 protein is CSVDGGGDGSYNEQFF. CDR3 nucleotides: TGCAGCGTTGACGGCGGGGGAGATGGCTCCTACAATGAGCAGTTCTTC.

The J gene is TRBJ2-1, the V gene TRBV6-4; TRBD2 is a possible D gene (5 bases). The germline V and J ends were trimmed by 6 bases and 3 bases, with 18 bases remaining between them. The CDR3 has 16 residues. CDR1 is MRHNA, CDR2 SNTAGT, per germline. The CDR3 here is CASRGLRSGNYNEQFF. CDR3 coding DNA: TGTGCCAGCAGGGGCCTCCGGAGCGGAAACTACAATGAGCAGTTCTTC.

V gene TRBV11-3 combines with J gene TRBJ2-3, with TRBD2 as a possible D gene (6 bases). Germline V lookup: CDR1 SGHNT, CDR2 YENEEA. The V end lost 3 bases, the J end lost 4 bases, and 11 bases lay between the germline ends. The CDR3 loop spans 14 amino acids. CDR3 DNA: TGTGCCAGCAGCTTCGGGGGAACCGCAGATACGCAGTATTTT. Its translation is CASSFGGTADTQYF.

The rearrangement joins TRBV29-1 to TRBJ2-3, with 12 bases that match TRBD2. CDR1 is SQVTM and CDR2 is ANQGSEA in the germline V gene. The CDR3 contains 13 residues. J gave up 5 bases and V 7 bases, and 4 bases lay outside the gene matches. The CDR3 bases are TGCAGCGCGCCACTAGCGGGAGGAGATACGCAGTATTTT. Amino acids: CSAPLAGGDTQYF.

The chain uses TRBV15 and TRBJ2-1, with no clear D. Germline V CDR1 and CDR2: LNHNV, YYDKDF (reference sequence). Trimming removed 0 bases at V and 1 base at J, with 7 bases between. CDR3 size: 15 residues. The CDR3 nucleotides are TGTGCCACCAGCAGAGAAGGATCGTCCTACAATGAGCAGTTCTTC. It codes for CATSREGSSYNEQFF. The whole variable domain, remainder taken from reference TRBV15 and TRBJ2-1, is DAMVIQNPRYQVTQFGKPVTLSCSQTLNHNVMYWYQQKSSQAPKLLFHYYDKDFNNEADTPDNFQSRRPNTSFCFLDIRSPGLGDTAMYLCATSREGSSYNEQFFGPGTRLTVL.

This chain connects TRBV14 to TRBJ1-1, with a possible D match to TRBD1 (6 bases). From germline, CDR1 is SGHDN and CDR2 FVKESK. V gave up 8 bases and J gave up 4 bases, with 14 bases separating them. The CDR3 sequence is 13 residues long. CDR3 protein: CASVRGGGTEAFF. In DNA, the CDR3 is TGTGCCAGCGTCAGAGGGGGAGGCACTGAAGCTTTCTTT.

The chain combines TRBV24-1 with TRBJ2-3, with a weak D call TRBD2 (7 bases). Germline V gene sequence: CDR1 KGHDR, CDR2 SFDVKD. Trimming shortened V by 10 bases and J by 2 bases, and 18 bases separated the two germline ends. This CDR3 has 15 residues. CDR3 protein: CATTQGGASTDTQYF. DNA of the CDR3: TGTGCCACTACCCAAGGGGGGGCGTCCACAGATACGCAGTATTTT.

This clone has a handful of counts. The chain employs TRBV3-1 (or the pseudogene TRBV3-2) and TRBJ2-5; perhaps TRBD2 as D (5 bases). The CDR3 consists of 14 residues. The V end lost 4 bases, the J end lost 5 bases, and 14 bases lay between the germline ends. Germline V gene data show CDR1 as LGHDT and CDR2 as YNNKEL (reference sequence). CDR3 protein: CASSRISEGETQYF. Written as DNA, the CDR3 is TGTGCCAGCAGCCGGATTAGCGAAGGGGAGACCCAGTACTTC.

This rearrangement joins TRBV28 to TRBJ2-7; D might be TRBD1 (6 bases). Per germline, CDR1 MDHEN and CDR2 SYDVKM. V was clipped by 7 bases and J by 2 bases, with 15 bases between them. The CDR3 is 14 amino acids. The CDR3 nucleotides are TGTGCCAGCACCTCTGGGGGACACCCCTACGAGCAGTACTTC. Translating gives CASTSGGHPYEQYF.

The rearrangement uses TRBV11-2 and TRBJ2-7; 12 nucleotides agree with TRBD2. The CDR3 loop spans 18 amino acids. CDR1 SGHAT and CDR2 FQNNGV come from the germline V gene. J lost 4 bases, V lost 4 bases, and 14 bases had no gene match. CDR3: CASSSQPPTSGRLYEQYF. The DNA for the CDR3 is TGTGCCAGCAGCTCACAACCCCCGACTAGCGGGAGATTGTACGAGCAGTACTTC.

This chain links TRBV7-2 with TRBJ2-3; the match to TRBD2 covers 9 bases. V gave up 5 bases and J gave up 3 bases; unmatched junction bases: 15. This CDR3 comprises 18 residues. Germline assignment: CDR1 SGHTA and CDR2 FQGNSA. As DNA, the CDR3 is TGTGCCAGCAGCCCCTCAGGACTAGCGAGAAAGGGGACAGATACGCAGTATTTT. Translated: CASSPSGLARKGTDTQYF.

This clone was seen a handful of times. J is TRBJ1-1 and V is TRBV10-3; 11 positions agree with TRBD1. CDR1 and CDR2 from the germline V gene are ENHRY and SYGVKD. The CDR3 loop spans 12 amino acids. Trimming took 11 bases from V and 9 from J; bases not matched to a gene: 8. This chain's CDR3 is CASQDRGQQAFF. DNA for the CDR3: TGTGCCTCCCAGGACAGGGGGCAGCAAGCTTTCTTT.

This chain joins TRBV7-2 and TRBJ1-1, with TRBD1 identical over 8 bases. There are 16 residues in the CDR3. CDR1 and CDR2 (germline): SGHTA, FQGNSA. The V and J ends lost 1 base and 5 bases, in that order; junction bases with no gene match: 9. CDR3 protein: CASSLGAGGLGTEAFF. The CDR3 bases are TGTGCCAGCAGCTTAGGGGCAGGGGGCCTGGGTACTGAAGCTTTCTTT.

A single count supports this clone. V usage is TRBV19 and J usage is TRBJ2-1; 10 nucleotides align to TRBD2. Per germline, CDR1 LNHDA and CDR2 SQIVND (reference sequence). V was pared by 5 bases and J by 14 bases, with 6 bases of the junction left unmatched. CDR3 length: 12 residues. The CDR3 DNA reads TGTGCCAGTAGTCTCCTAGCGGGAGTTAAGTTCTTC. Its translation: CASSLLAGVKFF.

This clone has only one observation. The V and J genes are TRBV6-2 or TRBV6-3 and TRBJ2-4, with 11 bases lining up with TRBD2. The junction had 8 bases not matched to a gene; V was cut back by 4 bases and J by 0 bases. The CDR3 has 18 residues. From germline, CDR1 is MNHEY and CDR2 SVGEGT. CDR3: CASSSSFGLAGAKNIQYF. The CDR3 DNA is TGTGCCAGCAGTTCTTCCTTCGGACTAGCGGGAGCCAAAAACATTCAGTACTTC.

V usage is TRBV25-1 and J usage is TRBJ1-2; no firm D call. Per germline, CDR1 MGHDK and CDR2 SYGVNS. V lost 6 bases to trimming and J lost 8 bases, with 10 bases between them. This CDR3 comprises 11 residues. The CDR3 sequence: CASRVLRGYTF. The CDR3 DNA is TGTGCCAGCAGGGTACTTAGAGGCTACACCTTC.

This chain links TRBV10-2 with TRBJ2-2; TRBD2 aligns across 15 bases. V lost 8 bases, J lost 4 bases, and 5 bases stayed unmatched. CDR1 and CDR2 (germline): WSHSY, SAAADI. The CDR3 is 16 residues long. The CDR3 coding sequence is TGCGCCAGCCGGGGACTAGCGGGAGGTCTCACCGGGGAGCTGTTTTTT. As protein: CASRGLAGGLTGELFF.

This chain links TRBV19 with TRBJ2-2; 7 bases line up with TRBD1. Per germline, CDR1 LNHDA and CDR2 SQIVND (reference sequence). The CDR3 covers 14 residues. The ends lost 4 bases at V and 6 bases at J; junction bases unmatched: 5. The CDR3 sequence: CASSTTGFAGELFF. The CDR3 DNA is TGTGCCAGTAGTACGACAGGGTTTGCCGGGGAGCTGTTTTTT.

The chain combines TRBV19 with TRBJ2-7; D gene uncertain. This CDR3 has 16 amino acids. The V end was cut by 3 bases, the J end by 3 bases, with 18 bases between. Germline CDR1 and CDR2: LNHDA and SQIVND (reference sequence). The CDR3 DNA is TGTGCCAGTAGTATGGGTTGGGCGACGGTCTTCTACGAGCAGTACTTC. The encoded protein is CASSMGWATVFYEQYF.

The genes are TRBV5-1 and TRBJ1-6; a possible D gene is TRBD1 (6 bases). The V and J ends lost 2 bases and 6 bases respectively, with 12 bases between them. The germline V gene has CDR1 SGHRS and CDR2 YFSETQ. The length of the CDR3 is 15 residues. The CDR3: CASSLQGGGNSPLHF. The CDR3 DNA sequence: TGCGCCAGCAGCTTACAAGGGGGTGGTAATTCACCCCTCCACTTT.

V is TRBV3-1 (or the pseudogene TRBV3-2) and J is TRBJ2-2, with TRBD1 identical over 7 bases. The V segment lost 5 bases and the J segment 7 bases; nucleotides outside the gene matches: 4. Per germline, CDR1 LGHDT and CDR2 YNNKEL (reference sequence). This CDR3 spans 13 amino acids. CDR3 sequence: CASSYRGYGELFF. The CDR3 coding sequence is TGTGCCAGCAGCTACAGGGGTTACGGGGAGCTGTTTTTT.

In this sample, this clone turned up once. The V gene is TRBV6-6, the J gene TRBJ2-1; either TRBD1 or TRBD2 may fit D (5 bases each). The CDR3 is 13 residues long. V was pared by 4 bases and J by 3 bases, with 7 bases between. Germline V CDR1 and CDR2: MNHNY, SVGAGI (reference sequence). CDR3 coding DNA: TGTGCCAGCAGTTTGGGGGACTACAATGAGCAGTTCTTC. Protein product: CASSLGDYNEQFF.

The chain recombines TRBV4-3 with TRBJ2-3; 11 bases agree with TRBD2. J lost 5 bases, V lost 0 bases, and 4 bases had no gene match. Germline CDR1 is LGHNA and CDR2 is YSLEER. This CDR3 comprises 16 residues. The CDR3: CASSQDTLAGGDTQYF. The CDR3 DNA follows: TGCGCCAGCAGCCAAGATACGCTAGCGGGAGGAGATACGCAGTATTTT.